This TCR beta chain originates from a study of CD8+ T cells in alopecia areata. Overall study findings and caveats: Any link of baseline CD8+ expansion to response, resting on one nonresponder, remains uncertain.

Details on this clone: Antigen: not known.

Treatment: oral pan-JAK inhibitor, 5-10 mg twice daily. This CDR3 is 19 amino acids long. V lost 3 bases and J lost 5, with 28 bases in between. CDR1 and CDR2 from the germline V gene are LGHNA and YSLEER. Sequencing relied on a cDNA template that was reverse transcribed from extracted RNA. Measured with immunoSEQ multiplex PCR; TCRdb has only the in-frame clones, and not every one. The sample carries about 180,000 clones, about 53% recorded once. This TCR came from a human donor with alopecia areata. The source was CD8+ T cells sorted from blood, collected at week 24, from a patient treated with tofacitinib. The chain uses TRBV4-3 and TRBJ1-1; a possible D gene is TRBD1 (5 bases). CDR3 region: CASSHDGFQVPPKGTEAFF. CDR3 nucleotide sequence: TGCGCCAGCAGCCACGATGGGTTTCAGGTGCCGCCAAAGGGGACTGAAGCTTTCTTT.